This passage covers 18 T cell receptor beta chains from one sample sequenced in a study of CD8 T cells in Susac syndrome (dated by TCRdb to 2018 to 2020). Preparation of the library involved the immunoSEQ multiplex PCR assay. RNA was extracted using the RNeasy kit, and roughly 0.45 to 1 ug of the RNA was reverse transcribed with random hexamers. The raw public reads went through TCRdb reprocessing: fastp at Q25, MiXCR clone calling, in-frame beta chains kept. Merged by CDR3 protein, the rows form single entries marked with the most common genes and DNA. For this sample there are approximately 120,000 distinct CDR3 sequences; about 95% appear just once. The top ten clonotypes cover 0.096% of the sample. Sequencing input: CD4+ T cells from PBMCs. These receptors all stem from a human donor in good health.

The chain combines TRBV7-9 with TRBJ1-4, with D tentatively TRBD1 (5 bases). This CDR3 comprises 14 residues. CDR1 is SEHNR, CDR2 FQNEAQ, per germline (reference sequence). Trimming shortened V by 5 bases and J by 8 bases, and 15 bases separated the two germline ends. CDR3 protein: CASSTDLKGEKLFF. As DNA, the CDR3 is TGTGCCAGCAGCACTGACCTTAAGGGGGAAAAACTGTTTTTT.

This clonotype has just one count. The genes are TRBV29-1 and TRBJ1-3; D is unclear. The V end lost 4 bases, the J end lost 0 bases, and 7 bases lay between the germline ends. Germline CDR1 and CDR2: SQVTM and ANQGSEA. CDR3 length: 13 amino acids. CDR3 loop: CSVGAGSGNTIYF. In nucleotides, the CDR3 is TGCAGCGTTGGGGCAGGCTCTGGAAACACCATATATTTT. The entire variable domain, with the rest obtained from reference TRBV29-1 and TRBJ1-3, is as follows: SAVISQKPSRDICQRGTSLTIQCQVDSQVTMMFWYRQQPGQSLTLIATANQGSEATYESGFVIDKFPISRPNLTFSTLTVSNMSPEDSSIYLCSVGAGSGNTIYFGEGSWLTVV.

This CDR3 is CASSLIQGYEQYF. CDR3 bases: TGTGCCAGCAGTTTAATCCAGGGCTACGAGCAGTACTTC. The rearrangement uses TRBV7-9 and TRBJ2-7, with a possible D match to TRBD1 (5 bases). The V and J ends lost 6 bases and 3 bases respectively, with 12 bases between them. Germline CDR1 is SEHNR and CDR2 is FQNEAQ (reference sequence). The CDR3 consists of 13 residues.

The rearrangement links TRBV18 to TRBJ1-1; no firm D call. V was shortened by 0 bases and J by 8 bases, with 7 bases between the two germline ends. The CDR3 covers 12 residues. From germline, CDR1 is KGHSH and CDR2 LQKENI. The CDR3 sequence: CASSPPTSEAFF. CDR3 bases: TGTGCCAGCTCACCACCGACGAGCGAAGCTTTCTTT. The full variable domain, with the rest looked up from reference TRBV18 and TRBJ1-1, is NAGVMQNPRHLVRRRGQEARLRCSPMKGHSHVYWYRQLPEEGLKFMVYLQKENIIDESGMPKERFSAEFPKEGPSILRIQQVVRGDSAAYFCASSPPTSEAFFGQGTRLTVV.

This rearrangement joins TRBV30 to TRBJ2-3; TRBD2 aligns across 12 bases. The length of the CDR3 is 14 residues. The V segment lost 5 bases and the J segment 6 bases; nucleotides outside the gene matches: 6. Germline V gene lookup returns CDR1 GTSNPN and CDR2 SVGIG (reference sequence). The DNA for the CDR3 is TGTGCCTGGGGACTAGCGGGACCCCCCGATACGCAGTATTTT. Protein sequence: CAWGLAGPPDTQYF.

The chain employs TRBV20-1 and TRBJ2-1, with D perhaps matching TRBD2 (6 bases). Germline V gene data show CDR1 as DFQATT and CDR2 as SNEGSKA (reference sequence). Trimming shortened V by 3 bases and J by 14 bases, and 20 bases separated the two germline ends. The CDR3 covers 13 residues. The CDR3 loop reads CSASQARDSLKFF. The CDR3 DNA sequence: TGCAGTGCTAGCCAAGCTCGGGACTCCTTGAAGTTCTTC.

Only one count was recorded for this clonotype. J is TRBJ2-4 and V is TRBV28; 15 bases align to TRBD2. This CDR3 is 17 amino acids long. J was trimmed by 12 bases and V by 6 bases; bases with no gene match: 15. Per the germline V gene, CDR1 is MDHEN and CDR2 is SYDVKM. CDR3 in amino acids: CASSRGLAGGPRAAQYF. CDR3 nucleotide sequence: TGTGCCAGCAGCCGCGGACTAGCGGGAGGGCCTAGGGCGGCTCAGTACTTC. Complete variable domain (other parts from reference TRBV28 and TRBJ2-4): DVKVTQSSRYLVKRTGEKVFLECVQDMDHENMFWYRQDPGLGLRLIYFSYDVKMKEKGDIPEGYSVSREKKERFSLILESASTNQTSMYLCASSRGLAGGPRAAQYFGAGTRLSVL.

The genes are TRBV19 and TRBJ1-2, with unresolved D. The germline gives CDR1 LNHDA, CDR2 SQIVND (reference sequence). Trimming left V 7 bases short and J 3 bases short, with 9 bases between. This CDR3 comprises 12 residues. CDR3 nucleotides: TGTGCCAGTAAGAGGGTGGACTATGGCTACACCTTC. This codes for CASKRVDYGYTF.

The V gene is TRBV28, the J gene TRBJ2-3; 11 bases are a match to TRBD1. Germline-derived CDR1 and CDR2 are MDHEN and SYDVKM. Losses at the gene ends were 7 bases for V and 2 bases for J; bases not matched to a gene: 8. The CDR3 contains 16 residues. Written as DNA, the CDR3 is TGTGCCAGCATCAAAGGGACAGGGGGGGTCACAGATACGCAGTATTTT. This codes for CASIKGTGGVTDTQYF.

The chain links TRBV20-1 to TRBJ2-3; the D is unclear. The CDR3 extends over 15 amino acids. The germline CDR1 and CDR2 sequences are DFQATT and SNEGSKA (reference sequence). V lost 1 base and J 1 base, leaving 12 bases between the germline ends. The CDR3 loop reads CSARVLGSRTDTQYF. The CDR3 nucleotides are TGCAGTGCTAGAGTTCTAGGGTCTCGCACAGATACGCAGTATTTT.

V is TRBV7-2 and J is TRBJ2-6, with D maybe TRBD1 (5 bases). There are 18 residues in the CDR3. V was pared by 1 base and J by 0 bases, with 13 bases between. Germline CDR1 SGHTA, CDR2 FQGNSA. The CDR3 DNA follows: TGTGCCAGCAGCTTAGTCGGCCAGGGTTACTCTGGGGCCAACGTCCTGACTTTC. Its protein is CASSLVGQGYSGANVLTF.

J is TRBJ2-6 and V is TRBV7-2; D uncertain. Trimming took off 5 bases at V and 0 bases at J, with 14 bases between the two ends. Germline V CDR1 and CDR2: SGHTA, FQGNSA. This CDR3 is 17 amino acids long. The CDR3 is CASSLERKSSGANVLTF. CDR3 nucleotide sequence: TGTGCCAGCAGCCTAGAGCGTAAGAGCTCTGGGGCCAACGTCCTGACTTTC.

This sequence joins TRBV30 and TRBJ1-2, with D possibly matching TRBD1 (5 bases). The V and J ends lost 5 bases and 0 bases respectively, with 13 bases between them. The CDR3 length is 14 residues. Germline lookup yields CDR1 GTSNPN and CDR2 SVGIG (reference sequence). CDR3 protein: CAWEFGDSNYGYTF. CDR3 in DNA: TGTGCCTGGGAATTTGGGGACTCTAACTATGGCTACACCTTC.

In DNA form, the CDR3 reads TGTGCCAGCAGCTCCCTATCAGACACGGAATATTCCTACGAGCAGTACTTC. This translates into CASSSLSDTEYSYEQYF. This chain joins TRBV7-9 and TRBJ2-7; no firm D call. The CDR3 covers 17 residues. Germline assignment: CDR1 SEHNR and CDR2 FQNEAQ (reference sequence). Trimming removed 4 bases at V and 1 base at J, with 20 bases between.

A single count supports this clonotype. The chain links TRBV7-9 to TRBJ2-5; D remains unclear. The V gene lost 0 bases and the J gene lost 7 bases, with 9 bases spanning the gap. Germline V gene sequence: CDR1 SEHNR, CDR2 FQNEAQ (reference sequence). This CDR3 is 13 amino acids long. CDR3 bases: TGTGCCAGCAGCTTAGCGGGGTTCGGGACCCAGTACTTC. As protein: CASSLAGFGTQYF. Variable domain in full (rest from reference TRBV7-9 and TRBJ2-5): DTGVSQNPRHKITKRGQNVTFRCDPISEHNRLYWYRQTLGQGPEFLTYFQNEAQLEKSRLLSDRFSAERPKGSFSTLEIQRTEQGDSAMYLCASSLAGFGTQYFGPGTRLLVL.

J is TRBJ1-6 and V is TRBV30; perhaps TRBD1 as D (5 bases). V lost 4 bases, J lost 10 bases, and 20 bases lay in between. CDR1 is GTSNPN and CDR2 is SVGIG in the germline V gene (reference sequence). This CDR3 is 15 amino acids long. CDR3 region: CAWTQGVWSGSPLHF. CDR3 coding DNA: TGTGCCTGGACTCAGGGTGTGTGGAGCGGGTCACCCCTCCACTTT.

The J gene is TRBJ2-5, the V gene TRBV24-1; no clear D gene. The CDR3 consists of 13 residues. Germline values: CDR1 KGHDR, CDR2 SFDVKD. The V gene lost 2 bases and the J gene lost 7 bases, with 10 bases spanning the gap. Written as DNA, the CDR3 is TGTGCCACCAGTGATTCGAGGATCGGGACCCAGTACTTC. This encodes CATSDSRIGTQYF.

The chain couples TRBV7-9 to TRBJ1-1, with a possible D match to TRBD1 (5 bases). This CDR3 spans 13 amino acids. Germline CDR1 and CDR2: SEHNR and FQNEAQ (reference sequence). Between the trimmed V and J ends, which lost 5 bases and 11 bases, there was a span of 18 bases. The CDR3 DNA reads as TGTGCCAGCAGCCCCTACACCCGGGACGACGCTTTCTTT. Translation gives CASSPYTRDDAFF.